The clone carrying this T cell receptor (beta chain) was found once. The CDR3 has 15 residues. CDR1 and CDR2 from the germline V gene are MGHRA and YSYEKL. V lost 3 bases and J lost 4; bases outside the gene matches: 7. This specimen belongs to a study of blood T cell repertoires in COVID-19. Background on the study: The origin of the acute and convalescent COVID-19 samples was the United States, Italy and Spain. Sample material is recorded as cDNA or gDNA derived from T cells, B-cell-depleted T cells, or PBMCs.

Original data processing: Amplification from reference gene primers served as the basis for estimated nucleated cell counts. The method was immunoSEQ multiplex PCR; TCRdb's version includes in-frame clones alone and lacks a portion of them. The V and J calls and clone size were taken over from that table, and D and trimming were inferred from the DNA. This sample has approximately 130,000 clones, with roughly 86% found just once. The specimen sequenced was peripheral blood. The V and J genes are TRBV4-1 and TRBJ1-2; 8 nucleotides agree with TRBD1. The TCR comes from a woman aged 45-59 years who had recovered from COVID-19. The CDR3 nucleotides read TGCGCCAGCAGCCACGGACAGGGCGAGGGCTATGGCTACACCTTC. As protein: CASSHGQGEGYGYTF.